This TCR beta chain was identified during a study of shared T cell receptors in the human thymus. Looked up from germline, CDR1 is ENHRY and CDR2 is SYGVKD. V was pared by 6 bases and J by 0 bases, with 12 bases between. The CDR3 is 14 amino acids. The protocol was immunoSEQ multiplex PCR, while the TCRdb copy is restricted to in-frame clones and leaves out a portion. The repertoire holds 700,000 or so clones, with approximately 83% as singletons. These data were also reused for a study on human thymus T cells. That study adds: During corrective heart surgery, resections were taken, and the thymus tissue came from them.

This TCR came from a girl in the first two years of life with a congenital heart defect. Material for sequencing was thymocytes. This chain joins TRBV10-3 and TRBJ2-7; tentatively, D is TRBD2 (5 bases). The CDR3 DNA reads TGTGCCATCAGACCGGGAAGTAGCTCCTACGAGCAGTACTTC. Its protein product is CAIRPGSSSYEQYF.